This T cell receptor (beta chain) was captured by sequencing in a study of shared clonotypes between healthy human individuals. Source study methods: Filtering was not the same, since immunoSEQ gave junction-only sequences without quality scores. Some clones are missing from TCRdb's copy, which holds only in-frame ones; the method was immunoSEQ multiplex PCR. The V and J calls and clone size come from that table; D and trimming were worked out from the DNA. The table lists about 1.5 million clones, around 98% of them singletons. A word on this clone: The identical CDR3 is also encoded by other nucleotide sequences in the sample.

This CDR3 region has 13 residues. Germline lookup yields CDR1 SGHNT and CDR2 YENEEA. Trimming left V 8 bases short and J 2 bases short, with 13 bases between. The chain couples TRBV11-3 to TRBJ2-7; D gene uncertain. Sequenced input: naive CD4+ T cells sorted from blood. The subset: CD45RA+ positively selected. This TCR was sampled from a man aged 25-45 years in good health. CDR3 nucleotide sequence: TGTGCCAGCTCACCCGGGCGGACCTACGAGCAGTACTTC. It translates to CASSPGRTYEQYF.